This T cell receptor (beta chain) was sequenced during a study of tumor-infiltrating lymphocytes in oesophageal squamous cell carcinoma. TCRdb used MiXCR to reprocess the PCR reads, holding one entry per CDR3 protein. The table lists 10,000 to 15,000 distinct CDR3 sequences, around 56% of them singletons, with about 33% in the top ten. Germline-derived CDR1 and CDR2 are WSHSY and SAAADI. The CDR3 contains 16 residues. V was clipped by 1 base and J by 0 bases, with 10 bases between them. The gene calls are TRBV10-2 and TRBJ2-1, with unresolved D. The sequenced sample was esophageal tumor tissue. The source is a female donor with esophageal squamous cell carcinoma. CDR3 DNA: TGCGCCAGCAGTGAGTTAAAGGATAGCTCCTACAATGAGCAGTTCTTC. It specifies CASSELKDSSYNEQFF.